The clone carrying this T cell receptor beta chain was detected once. Its antigen is as yet unknown. The assay was immunoSEQ multiplex PCR, and TCRdb's table has in-frame clones only and misses some. The sample lists approximately 54,000 clones, about nine tenths occurring once. Autoimmune disease history or systemic immunosuppression excluded patients. The source of the sample is a study of OX40 agonist ivuxolimab in advanced cancers. Looking at the study overall: The study treated patients with ivuxolimab, an agonistic anti-OX40 (CD134) antibody. Regarding the study as a whole: Averaged across samples, CD8+ T cells carried more expanded clones than CD4+ did. Researchers did not determine the expanded peripheral T cells' antigen specificity.

V gave up 3 bases and J gave up 3 bases; unmatched junction bases: 4. The CDR3 has 14 residues. Germline values: CDR1 LNHDA, CDR2 SQIVND (reference sequence). The sequence was collected from an adult with an advanced solid tumor such as melanoma, head and neck, liver or kidney cancer. The chain carries TRBV19 and TRBJ2-7, with 8 bases identical to TRBD1. Sequencing was performed on CD4+ or CD8+ T cells sorted from blood, taken in a trial of the OX40 agonist ivuxolimab. CDR3 nucleotides: TGTGCCAGTAGTATCCGGGACAGGATCTACGAGCAGTACTTC. Protein: CASSIRDRIYEQYF.